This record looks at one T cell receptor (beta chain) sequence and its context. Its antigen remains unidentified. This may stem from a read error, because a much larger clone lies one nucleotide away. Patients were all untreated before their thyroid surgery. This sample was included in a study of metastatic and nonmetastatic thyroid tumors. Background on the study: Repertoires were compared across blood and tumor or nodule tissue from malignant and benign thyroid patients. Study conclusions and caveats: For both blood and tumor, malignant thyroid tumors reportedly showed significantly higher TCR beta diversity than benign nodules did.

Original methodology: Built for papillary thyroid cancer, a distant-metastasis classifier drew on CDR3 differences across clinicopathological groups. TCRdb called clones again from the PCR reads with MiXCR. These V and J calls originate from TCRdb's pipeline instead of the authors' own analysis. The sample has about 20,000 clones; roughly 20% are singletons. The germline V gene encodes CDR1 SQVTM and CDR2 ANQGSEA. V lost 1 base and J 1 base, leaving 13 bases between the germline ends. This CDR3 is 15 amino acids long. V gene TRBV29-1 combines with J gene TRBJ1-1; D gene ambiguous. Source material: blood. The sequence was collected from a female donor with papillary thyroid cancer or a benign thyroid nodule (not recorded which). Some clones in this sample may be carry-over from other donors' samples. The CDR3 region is CSVEADGPPNTEAFF. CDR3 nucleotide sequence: TGCAGCGTTGAAGCTGATGGTCCCCCGAACACTGAAGCTTTCTTT.